These 21 T cell receptor beta chains were sequenced from one sample in a study of blood T cell repertoires in COVID-19. This table comes from immunoSEQ multiplex PCR, and its TCRdb copy is limited to in-frame clones, with some not included. The table shows about 190,000 clones, with 84% occurring only once. The source material was PBMCs or T cells enriched from blood (not recorded which). These receptors came from a woman aged 30 to 39 who had recovered from COVID-19.

CDR3 region: CAWSAGGSVQETQYF. CDR3 DNA sequence: TGTGCCTGGAGTGCAGGCGGGAGTGTCCAAGAGACCCAGTACTTC. The V and J genes are TRBV30 and TRBJ2-5; 7 bases match TRBD2. The length of the CDR3 is 15 residues. Germline-derived CDR1 and CDR2 are GTSNPN and SVGIG (reference sequence). Trimming at V came to 1 base and at J to 1 base, leaving 6 bases not matched to a gene. The full variable domain, its missing parts supplied by reference TRBV30 and TRBJ2-5, is SQTIHQWPATLVQPVGSPLSLECTVEGTSNPNLYWYRQAAGRGLQLLFYSVGIGQISSEVPQNLSASRPQDRQFILSSKKLLLSDSGFYLCAWSAGGSVQETQYFGPGTRLLVL.

This clone was found once. The chain carries TRBV6-5 and TRBJ1-4; TRBD1 agrees at 7 bases. Per germline, CDR1 MNHEY and CDR2 SVGAGI. V lost 8 bases, J lost 7 bases, and 10 bases stayed unmatched. The CDR3 consists of 14 residues. The CDR3 DNA reads as TGTGCCAGCGGGCCCCCAGGGGGTTTTGAAAAACTGTTTTTT. This gives the protein CASGPPGGFEKLFF.

V gene TRBV5-4 combines with J gene TRBJ2-3; D remains unclear. Germline assignment: CDR1 SGHNT and CDR2 YYREEE (reference sequence). The CDR3 sequence is 12 residues long. Trimming left V 3 bases short and J 2 bases short, with 4 bases between. This CDR3 reads CASSSYTDTQYF. CDR3 bases: TGTGCCAGCAGCTCCTACACAGATACGCAGTATTTT.

V is TRBV2 and J is TRBJ2-7, with TRBD2 identical over 10 bases. The V and J ends lost 6 bases and 6 bases, in that order; junction bases with no gene match: 8. This CDR3 comprises 14 residues. Germline CDR1 is SNHLY and CDR2 is FYNNEI. CDR3 in DNA: TGTGCCAGCAGCACCGGGACTAGCGAGCCCGAGCAGTACTTC. Residues: CASSTGTSEPEQYF.

V gene TRBV28 combines with J gene TRBJ1-2; TRBD1 agrees at 7 bases. Germline V gene lookup returns CDR1 MDHEN and CDR2 SYDVKM. V was pared by 3 bases and J by 3 bases, with 10 bases of the junction left unmatched. The CDR3 has 16 amino acids. The CDR3 DNA follows: TGTGCCAGCAGTTTTCTAGGGGGCCGGGGAGACTATGGCTACACCTTC. Amino acid sequence: CASSFLGGRGDYGYTF.

J is TRBJ2-5 and V is TRBV7-8; 8 nucleotides agree with TRBD1. This CDR3 is 17 amino acids long. The V gene's germline CDR1 is SGHVS and CDR2 FQNEAQ. Germline trimming cut 3 bases from V and 5 bases from J; bases unmatched to any gene: 14. For the CDR3, the DNA is TGTGCCAGCAGCTTGCGCCCCGGACAGGGTTTTGGCGAGACCCAGTACTTC. It yields the protein CASSLRPGQGFGETQYF.

This clone was detected once. The V call is TRBV9, the J call TRBJ2-1, with TRBD2 identical over 7 bases. This CDR3 spans 15 amino acids. The V segment lost 1 base and the J segment 4 bases; nucleotides outside the gene matches: 5. Germline V lookup: CDR1 SGDLS, CDR2 YYNGEE. The DNA for the CDR3 is TGTGCCAGCAGCGTAAGCGGGACTCCTTACAATGAGCAGTTCTTC. Protein product: CASSVSGTPYNEQFF.

The rearrangement uses TRBV27 and TRBJ1-6; D remains ambiguous. The germline gives CDR1 MNHEY, CDR2 SMNVEV (reference sequence). CDR3 length: 15 amino acids. Trimming took off 0 bases at V and 10 bases at J, with 13 bases between the two ends. CDR3 nucleotides: TGTGCCAGCAGTTTATCGTTCCTAATCGCCTCACCCCTCCACTTT. Its translation is CASSLSFLIASPLHF.

This chain connects TRBV3-1 (or the pseudogene TRBV3-2) to TRBJ1-2, with 7 bases lining up with TRBD1. V lost 3 bases, J lost 7 bases, and 8 bases stayed unmatched. Germline CDR1 is LGHDT and CDR2 is YNNKEL (reference sequence). This CDR3 has 14 residues. As DNA, the CDR3 is TGTGCCAGCAGCCAGTCCTTAGGGGGCTCTGGCTACACCTTC. The encoded protein is CASSQSLGGSGYTF.

This rearrangement joins TRBV30 to TRBJ1-1; TRBD1 might be the D (6 bases). Germline CDR1 and CDR2: GTSNPN and SVGIG (reference sequence). The CDR3 runs to 13 residues. Trimming pared 2 bases from V and 6 bases from J, leaving 13 bases between. The CDR3: CAWSPGVSAEAFF. CDR3 DNA: TGTGCCTGGAGTCCAGGGGTCTCTGCTGAAGCTTTCTTT.

This clone has only a few counts. The chain couples TRBV9 to TRBJ2-7; possibly TRBD2 for D (6 bases). Between the trimmed V and J ends, which lost 3 bases and 5 bases, there was a span of 15 bases. Germline loops: CDR1 SGDLS, CDR2 YYNGEE. This CDR3 has 14 amino acids. The chain's CDR3 is CASSETGAPNEQYF. Written as DNA, the CDR3 is TGTGCCAGCAGCGAGACGGGAGCCCCCAACGAGCAGTACTTC.

This clone was detected once. The J gene is TRBJ2-2, the V gene TRBV28, with TRBD2 matching over 7 bases. Germline CDR1 is MDHEN and CDR2 is SYDVKM. The V and J ends lost 2 bases and 10 bases, in that order; junction bases with no gene match: 7. The CDR3 is 14 residues long. The CDR3 spells CASSLPGTTPELFF. CDR3 bases: TGTGCCAGCAGTTTACCCGGGACTACCCCGGAGCTGTTTTTT.

The chain links TRBV27 to TRBJ1-1; no firm D call. V lost 2 bases and J 2 bases, leaving 9 bases between the germline ends. Germline V gene sequence: CDR1 MNHEY, CDR2 SMNVEV (reference sequence). This CDR3 has 14 amino acids. CDR3 DNA: TGTGCCAGCAGTTTAGATCAGACAAACACTGAAGCTTTCTTT. Protein sequence: CASSLDQTNTEAFF.

This rearrangement joins TRBV7-2 to TRBJ2-5, with 8 bases identical to TRBD2. The germline gives CDR1 SGHTA, CDR2 FQGNSA. With 1 base clipped from V and 1 base from J, the junction kept 8 bases outside the gene matches. The CDR3 has 17 residues. CDR3 DNA: TGTGCCAGCAGCTTAGTTGGGACGGGAGGGGGCCAAGAGACCCAGTACTTC. It codes for CASSLVGTGGGQETQYF.

This clone has a single count. The V and J genes are TRBV4-1 and TRBJ2-1, with 7 bases that match TRBD2. Per germline, CDR1 MGHRA and CDR2 YSYEKL. Trimming removed 0 bases from V and 2 bases from J; junction bases left unmatched: 10. The CDR3 extends over 18 amino acids. CDR3 coding DNA: TGCGCCAGCAGCCAAGAAGGGTCGGGGCTAGCGGCCTACAATGAGCAGTTCTTC. Protein sequence: CASSQEGSGLAAYNEQFF.

The gene calls are TRBV24-1 and TRBJ2-1; possible D gene TRBD2, 6 bases. CDR1 and CDR2 (germline): KGHDR, SFDVKD. Trimming left V 4 bases short and J 9 bases short, with 15 bases between. The CDR3 is 14 amino acids. The CDR3 DNA reads TGTGCCACCAGTGAGGGCGGGAATGAGGGTGAGCAGTTCTTC. It is translated as CATSEGGNEGEQFF.

The J gene is TRBJ2-7, the V gene TRBV2; possibly TRBD1 for D (6 bases). From germline, CDR1 is SNHLY and CDR2 FYNNEI. V lost 3 bases and J lost 6, with 15 bases in between. This CDR3 contains 14 residues. This chain's CDR3 is CASSERTGKGEQYF. The CDR3 region has the DNA TGTGCCAGCAGTGAGAGAACAGGGAAAGGCGAGCAGTACTTC.

The V and J genes are TRBV19 and TRBJ1-5; 7 bases agree with TRBD1. Per the germline V gene, CDR1 is LNHDA and CDR2 is SQIVND (reference sequence). The J segment lost 0 bases and the V segment lost 0 bases, leaving 2 bases of the junction unmatched. The CDR3 totals 16 residues. The CDR3 here is CASSIEQGISNQPQHF. CDR3 nucleotide sequence: TGTGCCAGTAGTATAGAACAGGGGATTAGCAATCAGCCCCAGCATTTT. Full variable domain (remainder filled in from reference TRBV19 and TRBJ1-5): DGGITQSPKYLFRKEGQNVTLSCEQNLNHDAMYWYRQDPGQGLRLIYYSQIVNDFQKGDIAEGYSVSREKKESFPLTVTSAQKNPTAFYLCASSIEQGISNQPQHFGDGTRLSIL.

V gene TRBV5-5 combines with J gene TRBJ2-7; 10 nucleotides align to TRBD1. In germline, CDR1 is SGHKS, CDR2 YYEKEE (reference sequence). V was pared by 3 bases and J by 5 bases, with 5 bases of the junction left unmatched. The CDR3 has 14 amino acids. CDR3 sequence (DNA): TGTGCCAGCAGCTCGACGGACAGGGGGAACGAGCAGTACTTC. It codes for CASSSTDRGNEQYF.

The chain has TRBV6-5 and TRBJ1-1; tentatively, D is TRBD1 (6 bases). The CDR3 loop spans 14 amino acids. V lost 5 bases and J 1 base, leaving 11 bases between the germline ends. CDR1 is MNHEY, CDR2 SVGAGI, per germline. The CDR3 bases are TGTGCCAGCAGTAGGAACAGGGCGAACACTGAAGCTTTCTTT. Translating gives CASSRNRANTEAFF.

This chain connects TRBV11-2 to TRBJ1-2; D may be TRBD1 (5 bases). Germline V gene data show CDR1 as SGHAT and CDR2 as FQNNGV. The ends were cut back, 4 bases at V and 5 bases at J, with 11 bases in the middle. The CDR3 extends over 13 amino acids. CDR3 loop: CASSSFKGYGYTF. The CDR3, as DNA: TGTGCCAGCAGCTCCTTCAAGGGGTATGGCTACACCTTC. The full variable domain, in which reference TRBV11-2 and TRBJ1-2 provide the parts outside the CDR3, is EAGVAQSPRYKIIEKRQSVAFWCNPISGHATLYWYQQILGQGPKLLIQFQNNGVVDDSQLPKDRFSAERLKGVDSTLKIQPAKLEDSAVYLCASSSFKGYGYTFGSGTRLTVV.